These 21 T cell receptor beta chains were sequenced from one sample in a study of cytomegalovirus exposure and HLA in healthy donors. PCR used 60 Vbeta primers and 13 Jbeta primers. Sequencing used immunoSEQ multiplex PCR; TCRdb keeps in-frame clones, though not all of them. Among 120,000 or so clones, around four fifths were seen once, and the ten largest hold 30%. The sequenced material came from PBMCs. Receptor source: a man in his 60s in good health and CMV-seropositive.

This chain uses TRBV5-1 with TRBJ1-2; D remains unclear. The germline gives CDR1 SGHRS, CDR2 YFSETQ. This CDR3 contains 14 residues. V was shortened by 0 bases and J by 4 bases, with 10 bases between the two germline ends. CDR3 sequence (DNA): TGCGCCAGCAGCTTGGTTCCAGGTAGCTATGGCTACACCTTC. Translated, it gives CASSLVPGSYGYTF.

This sequence joins TRBV9 and TRBJ2-1; 9 bases agree with TRBD1. V lost 0 bases and J lost 4; bases outside the gene matches: 11. In germline, CDR1 is SGDLS, CDR2 YYNGEE. The CDR3 extends over 18 amino acids. The CDR3 sequence: CASSVAPGGQGEYNEQFF. CDR3 coding DNA: TGTGCCAGCAGCGTAGCTCCGGGGGGACAGGGAGAGTACAATGAGCAGTTCTTC.

The chain couples TRBV7-2 to TRBJ2-3; tentatively, D is TRBD1 (5 bases). Germline V CDR1 and CDR2: SGHTA, FQGNSA. The CDR3 totals 15 residues. Trimming left V 5 bases short and J 3 bases short, with 15 bases between. The CDR3 nucleotides are TGTGCCAGCAGCCATGTAAGGGGCTCTACAGATACGCAGTATTTT. This translates into CASSHVRGSTDTQYF.

This chain links TRBV6-1 with TRBJ2-3, with D hard to call. The CDR3 runs 12 residues. Germline CDR1 is MNHNS and CDR2 is SASEGT. V lost 3 bases and J lost 5, with 6 bases in between. The DNA for the CDR3 is TGTGCCAGCAGTGATCGAGGAGATACGCAGTATTTT. Translation: CASSDRGDTQYF.

A few counts support this clone. The CDR3 sequence is CASTPGGEQFF. CDR3 nucleotide sequence: TGTGCCAGCACCCCCGGGGGTGAGCAGTTCTTC. The chain joins TRBV2 to TRBJ2-1; D may be TRBD2 (6 bases). Germline lookup yields CDR1 SNHLY and CDR2 FYNNEI. The CDR3 covers 11 residues. V gave up 7 bases and J gave up 9 bases, with 10 bases separating them.

This clone was recorded once. J is TRBJ2-3 and V is TRBV2, with D possibly TRBD2 on 7 matching bases. Germline V gene data show CDR1 as SNHLY and CDR2 as FYNNEI. This CDR3 is 15 amino acids long. Trimming stripped 9 bases from V and 4 bases from J, with 20 bases between. CDR3 loop: CASGGRGGASDTQYF. Written as DNA, the CDR3 is TGTGCCAGTGGGGGTAGAGGGGGGGCATCAGATACGCAGTATTTT.

The chain uses TRBV28 and TRBJ2-7, with D perhaps TRBD1 (6 bases). CDR1 and CDR2 (germline): MDHEN, SYDVKM. V was shortened by 5 bases and J by 2 bases, with 16 bases between the two germline ends. The CDR3 loop spans 15 amino acids. The CDR3 region is CASSPSIQGPYEQYF. CDR3 in DNA: TGTGCCAGCAGTCCTAGCATACAGGGTCCCTACGAGCAGTACTTC.

The rearrangement joins TRBV5-1 to TRBJ2-5; tentative D call: TRBD1 (6 bases). The CDR3 runs to 15 residues. Germline lookup yields CDR1 SGHRS and CDR2 YFSETQ. V lost 0 bases and J 2 bases, leaving 11 bases between the germline ends. The CDR3 nucleotides are TGCGCCAGCAGCTTGGTGGGGACATCGCAAGAGACCCAGTACTTC. Residues: CASSLVGTSQETQYF.

Concerning this clone itself: Other DNA sequences in the same sample also yield this CDR3. The CDR3 reads CASSLVRGSYEQYF. CDR3 sequence (DNA): TGTGCCAGCAGCTTAGTCAGGGGGTCCTACGAGCAGTACTTC. This chain uses TRBV11-2 with TRBJ2-7; TRBD1 aligns across 7 bases. The CDR3 consists of 14 residues. V trimming: 1 base; J trimming: 1 base; junction bases outside the gene matches: 1. Germline lookup yields CDR1 SGHAT and CDR2 FQNNGV.

The CDR3 DNA is TGTGCCAGCAGACCGGGAGGGCGATACAATGAGCAGTTCTTC. This sequence encodes CASRPGGRYNEQFF. The chain joins TRBV27 to TRBJ2-1; 8 bases fit TRBD2. V shed 6 bases, J shed 4 bases, and the junction held 5 bases outside the gene matches. CDR3 size: 14 residues. The germline gives CDR1 MNHEY, CDR2 SMNVEV (reference sequence).

V gene TRBV5-4 combines with J gene TRBJ1-1; 8 positions match TRBD1. Trimming cost V 6 bases and J 5 bases; bases outside gene matches: 12. There are 15 residues in the CDR3. Germline loops: CDR1 SGHNT, CDR2 YYREEE (reference sequence). The CDR3 bases are TGTGCCAGCACCACCCCCCGACAGGGGAGGACTGAAGCTTTCTTT. This gives the protein CASTTPRQGRTEAFF.

The V gene is TRBV5-1, the J gene TRBJ2-5; 12 bases are shared with TRBD2. The CDR3 runs to 15 residues. The ends lost 4 bases at V and 5 bases at J; junction bases unmatched: 6. CDR1 is SGHRS, CDR2 YFSETQ, per germline. The CDR3 sequence: CASSRLAGVGETQYF. The CDR3 DNA reads as TGCGCCAGCAGCCGACTAGCGGGAGTAGGGGAGACCCAGTACTTC.

The chain combines TRBV6-5 with TRBJ2-4; weak D call: TRBD1 (6 bases). Germline V gives CDR1 MNHEY, CDR2 SVGAGI. CDR3 length equals 14 residues. V lost 7 bases and J 12 bases, leaving 22 bases between the germline ends. For the CDR3, the DNA is TGTGCCAGCACCTCCGAGACAGGACGAAATCGTCAGTACTTC. It codes for CASTSETGRNRQYF.

The V call is TRBV7-3, the J call TRBJ2-2, with TRBD2 matching over 7 bases. Trimming cost V 4 bases and J 4 bases; bases outside gene matches: 6. This CDR3 spans 15 amino acids. CDR1 is SGHTA and CDR2 is FQGTGA in the germline V gene. CDR3 sequence (DNA): TGTGCCAGCAGCTCCCCCTCTAGCGGCACCGGGGAGCTGTTTTTT. It encodes CASSSPSSGTGELFF.

The chain recombines TRBV7-9 with TRBJ2-2; a weak D match, TRBD2 (5 bases). Germline V gene data show CDR1 as SEHNR and CDR2 as FQNEAQ (reference sequence). The CDR3 spans 17 residues. The V gene lost 1 base and the J gene lost 0 bases, with 12 bases spanning the gap. CDR3 DNA sequence: TGTGCCAGCAGCTTAGTCGGACTCAGCCCGAACACCGGGGAGCTGTTTTTT. Residues: CASSLVGLSPNTGELFF.

CDR3 sequence reads: CASSIWTSGTSYNEQFF. CDR3 nucleotides: TGTGCCAGTAGTATATGGACTAGCGGGACCTCCTACAATGAGCAGTTCTTC. The gene calls are TRBV19 and TRBJ2-1, with 12 positions matching TRBD2. The length of the CDR3 is 17 residues. From germline, CDR1 is LNHDA and CDR2 SQIVND (reference sequence). V lost 2 bases and J lost 0; bases outside the gene matches: 2.

The chain carries TRBV9 and TRBJ2-4; TRBD1 matches 7 bases. The CDR3 has 12 amino acids. Germline V gene lookup returns CDR1 SGDLS and CDR2 YYNGEE. With V trimmed by 0 bases and J by 12 bases, 3 bases remained unmatched. CDR3 protein: CASSVATGAQYF. The CDR3 coding sequence is TGTGCCAGCAGCGTAGCTACAGGGGCTCAGTACTTC.

J is TRBJ2-5 and V is TRBV27, with TRBD2 identical over 7 bases. Germline CDR1 reads MNHEY; CDR2 reads SMNVEV (reference sequence). The CDR3 spans 14 residues. The junction had 1 base not matched to a gene; V was cut back by 3 bases and J by 0 bases. CDR3 residues: CASSFGGYQETQYF. The CDR3 bases are TGTGCCAGCAGTTTCGGGGGGTACCAAGAGACCCAGTACTTC.

About this clone: The junction departs from germline at one end; a sequencing error may be responsible. V and J are TRBV18 and TRBJ2-7; TRBD1 might be the D (6 bases). The germline V gene encodes CDR1 KGHSH and CDR2 LQKENI. This CDR3 contains 13 residues. The CDR3 reads CASSRQDSYGQYF. Here the CDR3 DNA reads TGTGCCAGCTCACGACAGGATTCCTACGGGCAGTACTTC.

This sequence joins TRBV9 and TRBJ2-7; 7 bases map to TRBD1. V lost 0 bases and J lost 5; bases outside the gene matches: 8. CDR1 is SGDLS, CDR2 YYNGEE, per germline. This CDR3 contains 15 residues. The CDR3 DNA is TGTGCCAGCAGCGTAGTGGCAGGGGGTCGGGACGAGCAGTACTTC. This sequence encodes CASSVVAGGRDEQYF.

This chain uses TRBV4-2 with TRBJ1-6; D unresolved. V dropped 1 base and J dropped 0 bases, with 13 bases sitting between them. There are 18 residues in the CDR3. Germline lookup yields CDR1 LGHNA and CDR2 YNFKEQ. This CDR3 is CASSQVTGGSSYNSPLHF. CDR3 bases: TGTGCCAGCAGCCAAGTAACGGGAGGGAGCTCCTATAATTCACCCCTCCACTTT.